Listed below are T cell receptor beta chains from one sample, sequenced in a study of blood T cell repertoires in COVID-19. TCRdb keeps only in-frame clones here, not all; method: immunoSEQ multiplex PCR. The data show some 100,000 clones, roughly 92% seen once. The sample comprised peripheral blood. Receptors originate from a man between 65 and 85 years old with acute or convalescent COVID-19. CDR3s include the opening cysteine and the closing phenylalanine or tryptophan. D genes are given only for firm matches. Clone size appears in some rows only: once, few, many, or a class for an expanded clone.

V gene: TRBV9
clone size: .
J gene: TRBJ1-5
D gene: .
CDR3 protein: CASSVGGEQPQHF
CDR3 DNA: TGTGCCAGCAGCGTTGGAGGGGAACAGCCCCAGCATTTT

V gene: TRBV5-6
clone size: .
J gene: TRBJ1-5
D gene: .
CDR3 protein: CASSLGGDGQNQPQHF
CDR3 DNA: TGTGCCAGCAGCCTTGGGGGGGACGGGCAAAATCAGCCCCAGCATTTT

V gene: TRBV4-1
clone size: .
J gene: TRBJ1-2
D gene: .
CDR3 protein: CASSQAPGRSSYGYTF
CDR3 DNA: TGCGCCAGCAGCCAAGCTCCAGGGAGGTCGAGCTATGGCTACACCTTC

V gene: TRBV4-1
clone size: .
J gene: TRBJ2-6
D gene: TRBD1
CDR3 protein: CASSLADRATGANVLTF
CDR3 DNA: TGCGCCAGCAGCCTTGCTGACAGGGCTACTGGGGCCAACGTCCTGACTTTC

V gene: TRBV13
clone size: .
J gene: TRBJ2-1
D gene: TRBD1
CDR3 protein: CASRNRGPFNEQFF
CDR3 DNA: TGTGCCAGCAGAAACAGGGGCCCATTTAATGAGCAGTTCTTC

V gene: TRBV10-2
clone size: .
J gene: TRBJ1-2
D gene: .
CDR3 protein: CASSEPSHRGGMIGYTF
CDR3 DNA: TGCGCCAGCAGTGAGCCTTCCCATCGGGGGGGAATGATTGGCTACACCTTC

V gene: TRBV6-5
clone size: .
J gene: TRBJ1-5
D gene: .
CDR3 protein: CASSYMSTGQPQHF
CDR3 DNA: TGTGCCAGCAGTTACATGAGTACCGGTCAGCCCCAGCATTTT

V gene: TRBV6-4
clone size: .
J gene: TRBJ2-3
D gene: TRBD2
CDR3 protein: CASSVGGGLAPDTQYF
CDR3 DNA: TGTGCCAGCAGCGTGGGTGGGGGACTAGCCCCAGATACGCAGTATTTT

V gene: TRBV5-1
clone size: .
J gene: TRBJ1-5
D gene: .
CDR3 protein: CASPIRRSNQPQHF
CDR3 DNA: TGCGCCAGCCCAATCCGTCGGAGCAATCAGCCCCAGCATTTT

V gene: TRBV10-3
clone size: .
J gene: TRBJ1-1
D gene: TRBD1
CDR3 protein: CAISEPGQGMNTEAFF
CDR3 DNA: TGTGCCATCAGTGAACCGGGACAGGGGATGAACACTGAAGCTTTCTTT

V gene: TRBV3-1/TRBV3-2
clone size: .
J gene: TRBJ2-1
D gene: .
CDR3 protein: CASSPLEYNEQFF
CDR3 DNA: TGTGCCAGCAGCCCACTAGAGTACAATGAGCAGTTCTTC

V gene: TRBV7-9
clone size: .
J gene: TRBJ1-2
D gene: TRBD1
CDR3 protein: CASSLPGQGVDGYTF
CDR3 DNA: TGTGCCAGCAGCCTACCGGGACAGGGGGTGGATGGCTACACCTTC

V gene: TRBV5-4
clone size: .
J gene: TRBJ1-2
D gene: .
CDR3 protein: CASSLVGGTNYGYTF
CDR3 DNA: TGTGCCAGCAGCTTGGTGGGGGGAACTAACTATGGCTACACCTTC

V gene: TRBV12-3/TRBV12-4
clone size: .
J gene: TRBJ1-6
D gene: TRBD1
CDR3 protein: CASSGQVDSPLHF
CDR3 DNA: TGTGCCAGCAGCGGACAGGTAGATTCACCCCTCCACTTT

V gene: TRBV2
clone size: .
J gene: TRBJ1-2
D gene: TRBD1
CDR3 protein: CASSWDRSTANYGYTF
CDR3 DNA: TGTGCCAGCAGTTGGGACAGGTCCACCGCTAACTATGGCTACACCTTC

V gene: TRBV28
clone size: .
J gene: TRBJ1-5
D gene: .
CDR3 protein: CASSWGLGGPNQPQHF
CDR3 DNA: TGTGCCAGCAGTTGGGGCCTCGGGGGACCTAATCAGCCCCAGCATTTT

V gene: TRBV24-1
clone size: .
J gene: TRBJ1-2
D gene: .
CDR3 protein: CATSDSTGPLYGYTF
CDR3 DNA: TGTGCCACCAGTGATTCAACAGGACCCCTCTATGGCTACACCTTC

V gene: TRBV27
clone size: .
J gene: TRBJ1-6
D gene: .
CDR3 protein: CASSLRDSGRSPLHF
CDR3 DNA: TGTGCCAGCAGTTTAAGGGACTCCGGCAGATCACCCCTCCACTTT

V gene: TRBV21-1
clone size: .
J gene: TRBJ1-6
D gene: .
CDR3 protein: CASSKPRRSRYRSSPLHF
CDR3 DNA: TGTGCCAGCAGCAAACCCAGGAGGAGTCGCTACCGATCTTCACCCCTCCACTTT

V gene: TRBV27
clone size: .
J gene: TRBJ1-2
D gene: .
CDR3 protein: CASSLSFSRGTNYGYTF
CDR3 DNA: TGTGCCAGCAGTTTATCTTTTTCGCGGGGAACGAACTATGGCTACACCTTC

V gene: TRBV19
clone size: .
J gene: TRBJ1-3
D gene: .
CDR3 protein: CASSTERNTIYF
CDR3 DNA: TGTGCCAGTAGTACCGAGCGAAACACCATATATTTT

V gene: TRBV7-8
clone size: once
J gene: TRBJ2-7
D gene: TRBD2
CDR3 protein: CASSLSPWGGETYEQYF
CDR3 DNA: TGTGCCAGCAGCTTATCCCCCTGGGGGGGGGAAACCTACGAGCAGTACTTC

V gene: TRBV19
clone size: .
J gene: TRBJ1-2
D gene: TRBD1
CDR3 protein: CASSRQGNYGYTF
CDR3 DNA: TGTGCCAGTAGCAGACAGGGCAACTATGGCTACACCTTC